This T cell receptor (beta chain) was recorded in a study of radiotherapy plus CTLA-4 blockade in lung cancer. General study results and limits: Some TCR clones had been derived from tumors. These clones expanded in peripheral blood after radiotherapy plus ipilimumab.

There are 19 residues in the CDR3. V was pared by 0 bases and J by 3 bases, with 12 bases of the junction left unmatched. Per the germline V gene, CDR1 is WNHNN and CDR2 is SYGVQD (reference sequence). The table came from immunoSEQ multiplex PCR; TCRdb's copy has only in-frame clones and leaves some out. The profile shows tens of thousands of clones, approximately 77% of them singletons. Concerning this clone itself: What it binds is unknown.

The specimen was peripheral blood, collected from a patient treated with radiotherapy plus ipilimumab. This TCR derives from a human donor with non-small cell lung cancer whose response to radiotherapy plus ipilimumab could not be evaluated. The chain is built from TRBV10-1 and TRBJ2-2; 8 bases line up with TRBD1. CDR3 DNA: TGCGCCAGCAGTGAGTCTCCAGGGGGGCAGGGGGCCCACACCGGGGAGCTGTTTTTT. Translating it yields CASSESPGGQGAHTGELFF.